This TCR beta chain was obtained from a study of control samples from healthy donors and cancer patients. This CDR3 spans 13 amino acids. The germline gives CDR1 SQVTM, CDR2 ANQGSEA. Deletions cut 4 bases from V and 1 base from J, with 10 bases between. Measured with immunoSEQ multiplex PCR; TCRdb has only the in-frame clones, and not every one. The data contain roughly 90,000 clones, 93% of them singletons. The source of this sequence is a woman aged 30 to 39 in good health. Material for sequencing was blood. V is TRBV29-1 and J is TRBJ1-1; D is unresolved. The CDR3 bases are TGCAGCGTTGCTTTAAGTCAGAACACTGAAGCTTTCTTT. Translating gives CSVALSQNTEAFF.